These 7 T cell receptor beta chains share one sample of origin, sequenced in a study of CD8 T cells in ankylosing spondylitis (dated by TCRdb to 2017 to 2019). No antigen has been assigned to these receptors. General findings and caveats noted by the study authors: A TCR beta motif made up of several highly homologous amino acid variants appeared to be characteristic of blood from ankylosing spondylitis patients.

Library preparation employed 5' RACE. Sequencing took place on an Illumina HiSeq 2500. TCRdb cleaned the public reads at Q25 with fastp, built clones with MiXCR and kept in-frame beta chains. Rows are unified per CDR3 protein, each entry keeping the most common DNA and genes. The sample table lists about 220,000 distinct CDR3 sequences, 7% to 8% of them with a count of one. About 14% of the sample is held by the ten biggest clonotypes. The sequenced sample consisted of blood, either unsorted or a sorted T cell fraction (not recorded which). The receptor source for this set is a male donor with ankylosing spondylitis.

This clonotype came up many times. The CDR3 sequence: CASSVGPDREGYYGYTF. The CDR3 nucleotides are TGTGCCAGCAGCGTAGGACCGGACAGGGAAGGTTACTATGGCTACACCTTC. V and J are TRBV9 and TRBJ1-2, with 8 positions matching TRBD1. This CDR3 spans 17 amino acids. J lost 3 bases, V lost 0 bases, and 10 bases had no gene match. The germline gives CDR1 SGDLS, CDR2 YYNGEE. Full variable domain (outside the CDR3, taken from reference TRBV9 and TRBJ1-2): DSGVTQTPKHLITATGQRVTLRCSPRSGDLSVYWYQQSLDQGLQFLIQYYNGEERAKGNILERFSAQQFPDLHSELNLSSLELGDSALYFCASSVGPDREGYYGYTFGSGTRLTVV.

This clonotype has ten or more counts. V usage is TRBV27 and J usage is TRBJ2-3; no definite D call. The CDR3 totals 15 residues. Germline V gene sequence: CDR1 MNHEY, CDR2 SMNVEV (reference sequence). V gave up 2 bases and J gave up 3 bases, with 12 bases separating them. The chain's CDR3 is CASSLTAASTDTQYF. As DNA, the CDR3 is TGTGCCAGCAGTTTAACGGCGGCGAGTACAGATACGCAGTATTTT.

This clonotype was recorded at least ten times. The chain joins TRBV6-2 or TRBV6-3 to TRBJ2-3; weak D call: TRBD1 (6 bases). This CDR3 region has 14 residues. V was trimmed by 6 bases and J by 2 bases, leaving 12 bases between them. Looked up from germline, CDR1 is MNHEY and CDR2 is SVGEGT. This CDR3 is CASRDWDNTDTQYF. DNA of the CDR3: TGTGCCAGCAGAGACTGGGACAACACAGATACGCAGTATTTT.

This clonotype has a count of ten or more. This chain joins TRBV15 and TRBJ2-7, with D possibly TRBD2 on 5 matching bases. V lost 1 base to trimming and J lost 5 bases, with 15 bases between them. Germline V gene sequence: CDR1 LNHNV, CDR2 YYDKDF (reference sequence). The CDR3 length is 15 residues. DNA for the CDR3: TGTGCCACCAGCAGAGTTAGAGCCCTAGCCCACGAGCAGTACTTC. Residues: CATSRVRALAHEQYF.

This clonotype occurred many times. V usage is TRBV28 and J usage is TRBJ2-7, with TRBD2 identical over 13 bases. Trimming at V came to 6 bases and at J to 2 bases, leaving 7 bases not matched to a gene. The CDR3 runs to 16 residues. In germline, CDR1 is MDHEN, CDR2 SYDVKM. The CDR3 sequence is CASSFGTSGNTYEQYF. The CDR3 nucleotides are TGTGCCAGCAGCTTCGGGACTAGCGGGAACACCTACGAGCAGTACTTC.

This clonotype came up a few times. V and J are TRBV7-8 and TRBJ1-1; D not resolved. V dropped 4 bases and J dropped 0 bases, with 12 bases sitting between them. The germline V gene has CDR1 SGHVS and CDR2 FQNEAQ. The CDR3 is made up of 15 amino acids. The CDR3 loop reads CASSSAAVMNTEAFF. The DNA for the CDR3 is TGTGCCAGCAGCTCCGCAGCGGTAATGAACACTGAAGCTTTCTTT.

This clonotype was counted ten times or more. The chain joins TRBV5-1 to TRBJ2-1; TRBD2 agrees at 8 bases. Looked up from germline, CDR1 is SGHRS and CDR2 is YFSETQ. The CDR3 has 15 residues. V was clipped by 9 bases and J by 4 bases; unmatched bases: 12. The CDR3 DNA reads as TGCGCCACCTCGGAGGGTAGCGGGACTTACAATGAGCAGTTCTTC. Translation: CATSEGSGTYNEQFF.